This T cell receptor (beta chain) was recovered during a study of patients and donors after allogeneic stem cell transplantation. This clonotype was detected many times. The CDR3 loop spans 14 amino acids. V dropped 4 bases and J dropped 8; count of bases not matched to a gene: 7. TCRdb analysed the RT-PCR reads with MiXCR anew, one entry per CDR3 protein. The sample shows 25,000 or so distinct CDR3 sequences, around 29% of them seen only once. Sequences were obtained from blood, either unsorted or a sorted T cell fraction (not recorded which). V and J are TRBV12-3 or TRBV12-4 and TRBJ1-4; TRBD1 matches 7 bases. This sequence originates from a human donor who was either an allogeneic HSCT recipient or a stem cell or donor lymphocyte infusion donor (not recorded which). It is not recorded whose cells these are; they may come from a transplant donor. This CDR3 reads CASSWDRDSEKLFF. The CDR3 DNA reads TGTGCCAGCAGTTGGGACCGGGACAGCGAAAAACTGTTTTTT.